The 3 T cell receptor beta chains below all came from one sample that was sequenced in a study of blood T cell repertoires in COVID-19. Measured with immunoSEQ multiplex PCR; TCRdb has only the in-frame clones, and not every one. The table has over 400,000 clones, roughly 90% seen once. Sample: peripheral blood. Every receptor here comes from a woman aged 30 to 39 with active or convalescent COVID-19.

The chain couples TRBV7-9 to TRBJ2-7; D gene unclear. The CDR3 sequence is 16 residues long. With 1 base removed from V and 0 bases from J, the gap between germline ends came to 13 bases. Germline loops: CDR1 SEHNR, CDR2 FQNEAQ (reference sequence). The CDR3, as DNA: TGTGCCAGCAGCTTAGATAATGACCCGGGCTCCTACGAGCAGTACTTC. Translated: CASSLDNDPGSYEQYF. Full variable domain (outside the CDR3, taken from reference TRBV7-9 and TRBJ2-7): DTGVSQNPRHKITKRGQNVTFRCDPISEHNRLYWYRQTLGQGPEFLTYFQNEAQLEKSRLLSDRFSAERPKGSFSTLEIQRTEQGDSAMYLCASSLDNDPGSYEQYFGPGTRLTVT.

The chain has TRBV5-4 and TRBJ1-1; D call uncertain. V lost 0 bases, J lost 3 bases, and 12 bases lay in between. The germline V gene encodes CDR1 SGHNT and CDR2 YYREEE (reference sequence). There are 15 residues in the CDR3. The CDR3 is CASSLAVGEDTEAFF. DNA of the CDR3: TGTGCCAGCAGCTTGGCAGTAGGTGAGGACACTGAAGCTTTCTTT.

This clone was recorded once. The chain employs TRBV13 and TRBJ2-2; no clear D gene. Trimming cost V 1 base and J 0 bases, with 12 bases left between them. The CDR3 sequence is 17 residues long. Germline CDR1 is PRHDT and CDR2 is FYEKMQ (reference sequence). The CDR3 spells CASSLAPGPANTGELFF. Here the CDR3 DNA reads TGTGCCAGCAGCTTAGCCCCTGGGCCCGCGAACACCGGGGAGCTGTTTTTT.